These T cell receptor beta chains were read from a single sample in a study of blood T cell repertoires in COVID-19. TCRdb's table, derived via immunoSEQ multiplex PCR, lists solely in-frame clones and lacks some. The table records around 150,000 clones, just over 85% of them present only once. The specimen was peripheral blood. The receptors derive from a man between 65 and 79 years old with acute or convalescent COVID-19. Each CDR3 is given without its conserved first and last residue. D genes are given only for firm matches.

d_call j_call v_call cdr3_aa
- TRBJ1-5 TRBV6-6 ASSYGGGGQPQH
- TRBJ2-1 TRBV6-4 ASIFGRGNEQF
- TRBJ2-7 TRBV7-8 ASSIETPYEQY
TRBD1 TRBJ2-1 TRBV5-5 ASSQTGDSYNEQF
- TRBJ2-7 TRBV6-2/TRBV6-3 ASSYRGNPYEQY
- TRBJ1-5 TRBV19 ASTGSGQPQH
TRBD1 TRBJ2-7 TRBV27 ASSTTGNEQY
TRBD1 TRBJ1-6 TRBV7-2 ASSSVTGGGSPLH
- TRBJ1-2 TRBV5-5 ASSRDTFGDYGYT
TRBD1 TRBJ1-2 TRBV20-1 SAQTGDGYT
TRBD1 TRBJ1-1 TRBV11-3 ASGHRGSEAF
TRBD1 TRBJ2-6 TRBV14 ASSRDRGTGANVLT
TRBD2 TRBJ2-1 TRBV9 ASSVLAVNNEQF
- TRBJ1-1 TRBV27 ASSLFSGNTEAF
- TRBJ2-2 TRBV9 ASSVVGSGTGELF
- TRBJ2-7 TRBV11-2 ASSLDPGAYEQY
TRBD2 TRBJ2-5 TRBV7-3 ASSLMGLAEETQY
- TRBJ2-6 TRBV6-2/TRBV6-3 ASSSQGKGANVLT
- TRBJ2-1 TRBV29-1 SGLGGSSYNEQF
TRBD2 TRBJ2-1 TRBV24-1 ATSEGLAGGPIYNEQF
TRBD1 TRBJ1-5 TRBV7-9 ASSLGTGEWDQPQH
- TRBJ2-2 TRBV19 ASRLGEADTGELF
TRBD1 TRBJ2-1 TRBV5-1 ASSPGQARNEQF
- TRBJ1-2 TRBV28 ASSLSRGKYGYT
TRBD1 TRBJ1-2 TRBV5-4 ASSWTGGGGYT
- TRBJ1-1 TRBV7-9 ASTVWGGLNTEAF
- TRBJ2-5 TRBV6-2/TRBV6-3 ASSYNRGFRETQY
- TRBJ1-1 TRBV25-1 ASSQTDTEAF
- TRBJ2-1 TRBV7-9 ASSRLEGPYNEQF
TRBD1 TRBJ2-7 TRBV6-5 ASSQQGYEQY
- TRBJ2-5 TRBV9 ASSVNEGGETQY
TRBD2 TRBJ2-3 TRBV19 ASSMSGGSTDTQY
TRBD1 TRBJ1-6 TRBV10-3 ATVPGQGRNSPLH
- TRBJ1-1 TRBV9 ASSPEDRGPTEAF
- TRBJ2-2 TRBV27 ASSPPLENGELF
TRBD2 TRBJ2-2 TRBV9 ASSWEGNTGELF
- TRBJ2-1 TRBV19 ASSFPPGGVRYNEQF
TRBD2 TRBJ2-7 TRBV3-1/TRBV3-2 ASSQTRAGGGSDEQY
- TRBJ2-7 TRBV28 ASSTRTGSYEQY
TRBD2 TRBJ2-7 TRBV19 ASSIGLAGSVLYEQY
- TRBJ1-3 TRBV19 ASSPDGSSGNTIY
TRBD1 TRBJ1-2 TRBV30 AWRPGQGGPTVYGYT
TRBD1 TRBJ2-7 TRBV6-5 ASSRTGGVYEQY
- TRBJ2-7 TRBV11-1 ASSLVRAGEQY
- TRBJ2-1 TRBV2 ASTRQGNEQF
- TRBJ2-2 TRBV14 ASSQLANTGELF
- TRBJ1-5 TRBV10-3 AISETGTNQPQH
TRBD2 TRBJ2-1 TRBV7-3 ASSFTSGSTSSEQF
- TRBJ2-3 TRBV28 ASSFRFDRTDTQY
- TRBJ2-7 TRBV11-2 ASSLLPGEITHYEQY
TRBD2 TRBJ2-1 TRBV7-2 ASSLVLAGNEQF